Below, 20 T cell receptor beta chains from the same sample are listed, as sequenced in a study of blood T cell repertoires in COVID-19. Repertoires were generated with immunoSEQ multiplex PCR, while TCRdb's copy carries only in-frame clones and drops some. Of some 190,000 clones in the sample, more than 80% were seen once. Sequenced sample: peripheral blood. All receptors come from a woman in her fifties or sixties with acute or convalescent COVID-19.

The chain joins TRBV28 to TRBJ2-3; 8 nucleotides agree with TRBD2. V dropped 6 bases and J dropped 2; count of bases not matched to a gene: 10. Germline V gene data show CDR1 as MDHEN and CDR2 as SYDVKM. This CDR3 has 16 amino acids. The CDR3 here is CASSPSGGDVTDTQYF. The CDR3 DNA reads as TGTGCCAGCAGCCCGTCGGGAGGGGACGTCACAGATACGCAGTATTTT.

This chain joins TRBV12-3 or TRBV12-4 and TRBJ2-7; a possible D gene is TRBD1 (5 bases). Trimming took off 3 bases at V and 2 bases at J, with 8 bases between the two ends. The CDR3 spans 13 residues. CDR3 residues: CASSLAGTYEQYV. For the CDR3, the DNA is TGTGCCAGCAGTTTGGCAGGGACCTACGAGCAGTACGTC.

The gene calls are TRBV11-2 and TRBJ1-4; 8 bases match TRBD1. Germline V gene lookup returns CDR1 SGHAT and CDR2 FQNNGV. CDR3 length equals 15 residues. V lost 3 bases, J lost 1 base, and 1 base stayed unmatched. The CDR3 here is CASSFRGLTNEKLFF. Written as DNA, the CDR3 is TGTGCCAGCAGCTTCAGGGGGCTAACTAATGAAAAACTGTTTTTT.

The J gene is TRBJ1-2, the V gene TRBV28, with D hard to call. Germline CDR1 and CDR2: MDHEN and SYDVKM. V lost 7 bases to trimming and J lost 1 base, with 7 bases between them. The length of the CDR3 is 12 residues. CDR3 coding DNA: TGTGCCAGCACTAGTTTTAACTATGGCTACACCTTC. Translated, it gives CASTSFNYGYTF.

This chain joins TRBV18 and TRBJ2-7, with 8 bases aligning to TRBD1. V dropped 2 bases and J dropped 3; count of bases not matched to a gene: 3. The CDR3 is 14 amino acids. CDR1 KGHSH and CDR2 LQKENI come from the germline V gene. The CDR3 nucleotides are TGTGCCAGCTCACCAAAAACAGGGGGCTACGAGCAGTACGTC. Translating it yields CASSPKTGGYEQYV.

V gene TRBV25-1 combines with J gene TRBJ2-1, with 7 bases matching TRBD2. The CDR3 extends over 16 amino acids. The V and J ends lost 5 bases and 1 base, in that order; junction bases with no gene match: 8. The germline V gene has CDR1 MGHDK and CDR2 SYGVNS. Here the CDR3 reads CASSSLAALSYNEQFF. In DNA form, the CDR3 reads TGTGCCAGCAGTTCTCTAGCGGCCCTTTCCTACAATGAGCAGTTCTTC.

The chain combines TRBV25-1 with TRBJ1-6; TRBD1 aligns across 8 bases. The V segment lost 8 bases and the J segment 9 bases; nucleotides outside the gene matches: 3. CDR1 and CDR2 (germline): MGHDK, SYGVNS. The CDR3 sequence is 12 residues long. DNA of the CDR3: TGTGCCAGCGAGGGACAGGTTTCACCCCTCCACTTT. This codes for CASEGQVSPLHF.

V and J are TRBV5-8 and TRBJ2-3; the match to TRBD1 covers 8 bases. With 4 bases clipped from V and 6 bases from J, the junction kept 10 bases outside the gene matches. Germline values: CDR1 SGHTS, CDR2 YDEGEE. The length of the CDR3 is 15 residues. The CDR3 coding sequence is TGTGCCAGCAGCCCCGGGACAGGTGCCTCCGATACGCAGTATTTT. Amino acid sequence: CASSPGTGASDTQYF.

The chain combines TRBV5-4 with TRBJ2-1; 10 positions agree with TRBD2. CDR1 SGHNT and CDR2 YYREEE come from the germline V gene (reference sequence). V lost 0 bases and J lost 9; bases outside the gene matches: 6. The CDR3 is 15 residues long. This CDR3 is CASSLDLAGVGEQFF. As DNA, the CDR3 is TGTGCCAGCAGCTTGGATCTAGCGGGAGTGGGTGAGCAGTTCTTC.

The genes are TRBV9 and TRBJ2-1, with 8 bases matching TRBD1. The V gene's germline CDR1 is SGDLS and CDR2 YYNGEE. The CDR3 has 16 residues. With V trimmed by 0 bases and J by 1 base, 3 bases remained unmatched. The CDR3 DNA reads TGTGCCAGCAGCGTAGCTGGACAGGGATCCTACAATGAGCAGTTCTTC. Its protein is CASSVAGQGSYNEQFF.

This clone was seen only once. The chain links TRBV19 to TRBJ1-4; perhaps TRBD1 as D (5 bases). V lost 6 bases to trimming and J lost 0 bases, with 14 bases between them. CDR1 and CDR2 from the germline V gene are LNHDA and SQIVND (reference sequence). The CDR3 sequence is 16 residues long. This CDR3 reads CASRWGTQSTNEKLFF. The CDR3 DNA reads as TGTGCCAGTAGATGGGGGACTCAATCAACTAATGAAAAACTGTTTTTT.

The chain carries TRBV5-4 and TRBJ2-7, with 7 bases identical to TRBD1. Germline CDR1 and CDR2: SGHNT and YYREEE (reference sequence). J gave up 3 bases and V 5 bases, and 5 bases lay outside the gene matches. The CDR3 loop spans 13 amino acids. CDR3 in DNA: TGTGCCAGCAGGTCCGGGACAGACTACGAGCAGTACTTC. Translated, it gives CASRSGTDYEQYF.

The chain recombines TRBV19 with TRBJ2-1; 10 bases match TRBD2. The CDR3 sequence is 15 residues long. Germline V gives CDR1 LNHDA, CDR2 SQIVND (reference sequence). The junction had 1 base not matched to a gene; V was cut back by 1 base and J by 4 bases. The CDR3 coding sequence is TGTGCCAGTAGTATAGGGACTAGCGGTTACAATGAGCAGTTCTTC. It is translated as CASSIGTSGYNEQFF.

This rearrangement joins TRBV11-2 to TRBJ2-7; TRBD1 aligns across 7 bases. Germline-derived CDR1 and CDR2 are SGHAT and FQNNGV. CDR3 length equals 14 residues. Trimming took 6 bases from V and 3 from J; bases not matched to a gene: 8. For the CDR3, the DNA is TGTGCCAGCAGTAAGGGGGCCGGGAACTACGAGCAGTACGTC. It yields the protein CASSKGAGNYEQYV.

The rearrangement joins TRBV3-1 (or the pseudogene TRBV3-2) to TRBJ2-6, with D tentatively TRBD1 (6 bases). The CDR3 loop spans 15 amino acids. V lost 3 bases and J lost 6, with 12 bases in between. The germline gives CDR1 LGHDT, CDR2 YNNKEL (reference sequence). The chain's CDR3 is CASSHRQATANVLTF. For the CDR3, the DNA is TGTGCCAGCAGCCATCGACAGGCTACGGCCAACGTCCTGACTTTC.

The CDR3 reads CSVGGTGNNQPQHF. The CDR3 DNA follows: TGCAGCGTTGGAGGGACAGGGAACAATCAGCCCCAGCATTTT. The chain couples TRBV29-1 to TRBJ1-5, with 9 positions matching TRBD1. Trimming cost V 4 bases and J 3 bases; bases outside gene matches: 4. This CDR3 has 14 residues. The germline V gene has CDR1 SQVTM and CDR2 ANQGSEA.

The rearrangement links TRBV27 to TRBJ2-1; 9 bases are shared with TRBD1. Unmatched junction bases numbered 10, after V lost 3 bases and J lost 7 bases. The CDR3 spans 16 residues. The germline V gene has CDR1 MNHEY and CDR2 SMNVEV (reference sequence). DNA for the CDR3: TGTGCCAGCAGTTTGCCCCCGGGACAGGGTAGGAATGAGCAGTTCTTC. Protein: CASSLPPGQGRNEQFF.

V gene TRBV27 combines with J gene TRBJ1-2; perhaps TRBD1 as D (5 bases). V was clipped by 2 bases and J by 6 bases, with 10 bases between them. This CDR3 contains 13 residues. The germline V gene has CDR1 MNHEY and CDR2 SMNVEV (reference sequence). CDR3 residues: CASSLNRGDGYTF. The CDR3 nucleotides read TGTGCCAGCAGTTTAAATAGGGGTGATGGCTACACCTTC.

This sequence joins TRBV19 and TRBJ1-4, with TRBD1 matching over 7 bases. The length of the CDR3 is 13 residues. V gave up 10 bases and J gave up 7 bases; unmatched junction bases: 9. Per the germline V gene, CDR1 is LNHDA and CDR2 is SQIVND (reference sequence). In DNA, the CDR3 is TGTGCCACCACAGGGGTGTACGGTGAAAAACTGTTTTTT. Translating it yields CATTGVYGEKLFF.

This chain uses TRBV7-9 with TRBJ2-7; 7 bases match TRBD2. V was clipped by 5 bases and J by 2 bases; unmatched bases: 12. Germline CDR1 is SEHNR and CDR2 is FQNEAQ (reference sequence). CDR3 length: 16 residues. The CDR3 nucleotides are TGTGCCAGCAGCCGGTCTGGGGCTAGCGGCACCTACGAGCAGTACTTC. It encodes CASSRSGASGTYEQYF.